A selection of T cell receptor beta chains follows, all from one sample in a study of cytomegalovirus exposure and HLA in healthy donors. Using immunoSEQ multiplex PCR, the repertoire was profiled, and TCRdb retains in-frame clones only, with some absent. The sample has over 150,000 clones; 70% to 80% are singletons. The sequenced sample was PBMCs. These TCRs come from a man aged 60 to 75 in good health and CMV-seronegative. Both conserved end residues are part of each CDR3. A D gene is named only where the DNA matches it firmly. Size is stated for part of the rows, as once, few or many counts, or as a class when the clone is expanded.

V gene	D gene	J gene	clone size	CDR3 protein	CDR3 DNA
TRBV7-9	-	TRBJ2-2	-	CASSFTRDTGELFF	TGTGCCAGCAGCTTCACGAGGGACACCGGGGAGCTGTTTTTT
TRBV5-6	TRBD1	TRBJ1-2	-	CASSSTGGYGYTF	TGTGCCAGCAGCAGCACAGGGGGCTATGGCTACACCTTC
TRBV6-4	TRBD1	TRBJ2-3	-	CASSLQGSGDTQYF	TGTGCCAGCAGTTTACAGGGGTCAGGAGATACGCAGTATTTT
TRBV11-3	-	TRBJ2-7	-	CASSSRPHRVPSYEQYF	TGTGCCAGCAGCTCCCGACCTCACAGGGTACCTTCCTACGAGCAGTACTTC
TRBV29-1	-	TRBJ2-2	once	CSVGVSRGLFF	TGCAGCGTGGGGGTGTCGCGGGGGCTGTTTTTT
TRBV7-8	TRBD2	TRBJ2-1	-	CASSSTAGVLYEQFF	TGTGCCAGCAGCTCCACAGCGGGAGTGTTGTATGAGCAGTTCTTC
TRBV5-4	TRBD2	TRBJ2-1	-	CASTRGGTSGRAGEFF	TGTGCCAGCACCCGAGGTGGGACTAGCGGGAGGGCAGGAGAGTTCTTC
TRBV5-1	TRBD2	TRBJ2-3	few	CASSLGGGTSVDTQYF	TGCGCCAGCAGCTTGGGCGGGGGGACTAGCGTCGATACGCAGTATTTT
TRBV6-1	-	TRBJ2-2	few	CASTELALTGELFF	TGTGCCAGCACCGAACTAGCTTTGACCGGGGAGCTGTTTTTT
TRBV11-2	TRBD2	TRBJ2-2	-	CASSLGSGRALNTGELFF	TGTGCCAGCAGCTTAGGTAGCGGGAGGGCCCTGAACACCGGGGAGCTGTTTTTT
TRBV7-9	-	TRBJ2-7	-	CASSLVSGYALYEQYF	TGTGCCAGCAGCTTAGTATCGGGGTACGCCCTCTACGAGCAGTACTTC
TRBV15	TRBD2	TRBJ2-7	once	CATSRGLAASYEQYF	TGTGCCACCAGCAGGGGACTAGCGGCCTCCTACGAGCAGTACTTC
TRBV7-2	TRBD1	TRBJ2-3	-	CASRVEGAHTDTQYF	TGTGCCAGCAGGGTTGAGGGGGCCCACACAGATACGCAGTATTTT
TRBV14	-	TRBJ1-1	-	CASSRWAGSDGAEAFF	TGTGCCAGCAGCCGATGGGCAGGGTCCGACGGCGCTGAAGCTTTCTTT
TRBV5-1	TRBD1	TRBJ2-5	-	CASSSPKYNRGETQYF	TGCGCCAGCAGCTCCCCGAAATATAACAGGGGAGAGACCCAGTACTTC
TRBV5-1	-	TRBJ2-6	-	CASSPGMGANVLTF	TGCGCCAGCAGCCCGGGGATGGGGGCCAACGTCCTGACTTTC
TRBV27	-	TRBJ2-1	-	CASSPLEGRHEQFF	TGTGCCAGCAGTCCCCTGGAGGGGCGTCATGAGCAGTTCTTC
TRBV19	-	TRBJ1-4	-	CASRLTTNEKLFF	TGTGCCAGTAGGCTAACAACTAATGAAAAACTGTTTTTT
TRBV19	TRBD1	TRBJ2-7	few	CASSKDREYEQYF	TGTGCCAGTAGTAAGGACAGGGAGTACGAGCAGTACTTC
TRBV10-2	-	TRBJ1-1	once	CASSESSRGKYTEAFF	TGCGCCAGCAGTGAGTCTAGCCGGGGGAAGTACACTGAAGCTTTCTTT
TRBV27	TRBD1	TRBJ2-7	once	CARYNDRAVEQYF	TGTGCCAGATACAACGACAGGGCGGTGGAGCAGTACTTC
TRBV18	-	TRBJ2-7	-	CASSPLDNEQYF	TGTGCCAGCTCACCACTAGACAACGAGCAGTACTTC
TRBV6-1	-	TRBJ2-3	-	CASSPWGSGDTQYF	TGTGCCAGCAGCCCATGGGGCTCCGGAGATACGCAGTATTTT
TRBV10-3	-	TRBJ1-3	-	CAISEILSGNTIYF	TGTGCCATCAGTGAGATACTCTCTGGAAACACCATATATTTT
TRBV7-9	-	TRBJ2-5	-	CASSRFDGPGETQYF	TGTGCCAGCAGTCGTTTCGACGGTCCCGGGGAGACCCAGTACTTC
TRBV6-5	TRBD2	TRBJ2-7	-	CASSPSGNHPYEQYF	TGTGCCAGCAGTCCTAGCGGAAACCATCCCTACGAGCAGTACTTC
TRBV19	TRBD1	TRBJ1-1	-	CASRSGTDTEAFF	TGTGCCAGTAGATCCGGGACAGACACTGAAGCTTTCTTT
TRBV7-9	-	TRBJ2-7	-	CASSPTGGSYEQYF	TGTGCCAGCAGCCCAACTGGCGGGTCCTACGAGCAGTACTTC
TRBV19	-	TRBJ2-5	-	CASSIRETQYF	TGTGCCAGTAGTATACGGGAGACCCAGTACTTC
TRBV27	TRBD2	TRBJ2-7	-	CASSSPSGTGYEQYF	TGTGCCAGCAGTTCCCCCAGCGGGACGGGATACGAGCAGTACTTC
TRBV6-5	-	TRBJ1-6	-	CASSYSTGFGNSPLHF	TGTGCCAGCAGTTATAGTACAGGGTTCGGTAATTCACCCCTCCACTTT
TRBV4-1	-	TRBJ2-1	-	CASSQGSSYNEQFF	TGCGCCAGCAGCCAGGGGAGCTCCTACAATGAGCAGTTCTTC
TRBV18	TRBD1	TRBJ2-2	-	CASSSSGTGTGELFF	TGTGCCAGCTCATCCTCCGGGACAGGGACCGGGGAGCTGTTTTTT
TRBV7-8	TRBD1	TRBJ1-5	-	CASSPRQGPGPPQHF	TGTGCCAGCAGCCCCCGACAGGGTCCAGGACCTCCCCAGCATTTT
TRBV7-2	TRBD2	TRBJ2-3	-	CASSSTGLAGSDTQYF	TGTGCCAGCAGCTCTACGGGGCTAGCGGGAAGTGATACGCAGTATTTT
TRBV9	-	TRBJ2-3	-	CASSARRSTQYF	TGTGCCAGCAGCGCCCGGAGGAGTACGCAGTATTTT
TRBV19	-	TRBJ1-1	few	CASRTSGHPLTEAFF	TGTGCCAGCAGGACCTCGGGACACCCGCTTACTGAAGCTTTCTTT
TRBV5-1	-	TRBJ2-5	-	CASSLQETQYF	TGCGCCAGCAGCCTTCAAGAGACCCAGTACTTC
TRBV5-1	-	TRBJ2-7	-	CASSLDVIPYEQYF	TGCGCCAGCAGCTTGGATGTCATTCCCTACGAGCAGTACTTC
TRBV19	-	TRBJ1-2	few	CASIDRGKHGYTF	TGTGCCAGTATAGATCGAGGTAAACATGGCTACACCTTC